These 7 T cell receptor beta chains were sequenced from one sample in a study of T-cell reconstitution after alpha-beta-depleted transplantation in children. Construction of the TCRbeta library involved unique molecular identifiers. TCRdb re-called the PCR reads with MiXCR, one entry per CDR3 protein. This repertoire shows about 500,000 distinct CDR3 sequences, roughly 11% found once; its top ten account for 12% to 15%. Here the sequenced sample was PBMCs, mostly from graft donor cells, taken 180 days after TCRalphabeta/CD19-depleted stem cell transplant. These receptors were obtained from a female patient between 2 and 15 years old who had a stem cell transplant for aplastic anemia, so the T cells may come from the graft donor.

This rearrangement joins TRBV28 to TRBJ2-7; 8 nucleotides line up with TRBD2. The CDR3 is 16 amino acids. Trimming at V came to 5 bases and at J to 2 bases, leaving 11 bases not matched to a gene. Germline CDR1 reads MDHEN; CDR2 reads SYDVKM. The CDR3 region is CASSPPGGQIPYEQYF. For the CDR3, the DNA is TGTGCCAGCAGTCCTCCGGGGGGGCAGATTCCCTACGAGCAGTACTTC.

The chain recombines TRBV3-1 with TRBJ2-1, with TRBD2 matching over 12 bases. Germline CDR1 LGHDT, CDR2 YNNKEL (reference sequence). The junction had 12 bases not matched to a gene; V was cut back by 6 bases and J by 0 bases. There are 19 residues in the CDR3. DNA for the CDR3: TGTGCCAGCAGGCCGGGGACTAGCGGGCCCGGAAGCTCCTACAATGAGCAGTTCTTC. It is translated as CASRPGTSGPGSSYNEQFF.

This clonotype was seen at least ten times. The rearrangement joins TRBV29-1 to TRBJ2-3, with 9 positions matching TRBD2. CDR1 SQVTM and CDR2 ANQGSEA come from the germline V gene. After removal of 4 bases from V and 5 bases from J, the junction contained 7 bases not matched to a gene. The CDR3 runs 14 residues. The CDR3 here is CSVATSGGGDTQYF. CDR3 DNA: TGCAGCGTTGCGACTAGCGGAGGGGGAGATACGCAGTATTTT.

The rearrangement uses TRBV12-5 and TRBJ2-3, with D tentatively TRBD2 (6 bases). The CDR3 is made up of 14 amino acids. Trimming stripped 1 base from V and 2 bases from J, with 7 bases between. Per the germline V gene, CDR1 is LGHNT and CDR2 is FRNRAP. The CDR3, as DNA: TGTGCTAGTGGTTTGGCGGGACTCACAGATACGCAGTATTTT. The encoded protein is CASGLAGLTDTQYF.

This clonotype was seen a handful of times. The genes are TRBV10-2 and TRBJ2-7; the D is unclear. Germline assignment: CDR1 WSHSY and CDR2 SAAADI. Trimming shortened V by 10 bases and J by 6 bases, and 22 bases separated the two germline ends. This CDR3 is 14 amino acids long. The CDR3 region is CATFLRLDSSEQYF. CDR3 nucleotides: TGCGCCACCTTCCTGAGACTCGACTCCAGCGAGCAGTACTTC.

There are many counts of this clonotype. This rearrangement joins TRBV6-1 to TRBJ1-4; 7 bases map to TRBD1. Germline lookup yields CDR1 MNHNS and CDR2 SASEGT. Germline trimming cut 7 bases from V and 10 bases from J; bases unmatched to any gene: 9. CDR3 length equals 13 residues. CDR3 sequence (DNA): TGTGCCAGCACCCGGCTTTCAGGGGGAAAACTGTTTTTT. Translated: CASTRLSGGKLFF.

This rearrangement joins TRBV4-3 to TRBJ2-3; 9 bases agree with TRBD2. Trimming removed 5 bases from V and 6 bases from J; junction bases left unmatched: 15. The CDR3 extends over 17 amino acids. Germline V lookup: CDR1 LGHNA, CDR2 YSLEER. CDR3 bases: TGCGCCAGCAGCTCGGGACTAGCAGGGGTTGTATCGGATACGCAGTATTTT. It encodes CASSSGLAGVVSDTQYF.